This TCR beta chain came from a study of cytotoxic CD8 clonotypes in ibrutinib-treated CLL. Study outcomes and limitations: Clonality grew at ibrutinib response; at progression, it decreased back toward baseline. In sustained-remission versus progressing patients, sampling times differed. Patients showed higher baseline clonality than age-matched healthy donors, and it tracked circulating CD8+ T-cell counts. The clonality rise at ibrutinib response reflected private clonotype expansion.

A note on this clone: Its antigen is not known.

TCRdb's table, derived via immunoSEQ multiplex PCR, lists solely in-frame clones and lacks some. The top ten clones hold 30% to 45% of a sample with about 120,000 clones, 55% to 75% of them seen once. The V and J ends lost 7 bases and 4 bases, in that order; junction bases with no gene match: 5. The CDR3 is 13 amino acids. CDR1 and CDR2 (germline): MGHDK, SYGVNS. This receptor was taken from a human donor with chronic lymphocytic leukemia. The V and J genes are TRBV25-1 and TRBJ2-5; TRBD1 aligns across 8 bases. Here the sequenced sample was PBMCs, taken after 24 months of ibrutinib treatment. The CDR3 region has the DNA TGTGCCAGCACCAGGGGGCGAAGAGAGACCCAGTACTTC. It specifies CASTRGRRETQYF. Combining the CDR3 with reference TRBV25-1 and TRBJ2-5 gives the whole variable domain EADIYQTPRYLVIGTGKKITLECSQTMGHDKMYWYQQDPGMELHLIHYSYGVNSTEKGDLSSESTVSRIRTEHFPLTLESARPSHTSQYLCASTRGRRETQYFGPGTRLLVL.